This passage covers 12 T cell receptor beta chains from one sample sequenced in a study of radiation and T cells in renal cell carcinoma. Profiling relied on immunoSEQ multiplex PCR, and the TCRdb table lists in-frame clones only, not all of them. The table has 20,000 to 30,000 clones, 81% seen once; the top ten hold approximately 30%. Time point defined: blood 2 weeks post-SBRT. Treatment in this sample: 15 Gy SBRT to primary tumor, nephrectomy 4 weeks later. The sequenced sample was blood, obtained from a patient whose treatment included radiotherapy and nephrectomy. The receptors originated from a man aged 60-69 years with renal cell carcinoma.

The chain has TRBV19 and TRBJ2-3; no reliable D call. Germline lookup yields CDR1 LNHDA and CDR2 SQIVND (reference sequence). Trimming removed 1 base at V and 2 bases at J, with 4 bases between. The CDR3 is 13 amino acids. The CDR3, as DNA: TGTGCCAGTAGTATAGGGGACACAGATACGCAGTATTTT. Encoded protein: CASSIGDTDTQYF.

The CDR3 protein is CASNRGSNQPQHF. DNA for the CDR3: TGTGCCAGTAACAGGGGGAGCAATCAGCCCCAGCATTTT. The chain uses TRBV19 and TRBJ1-5; 8 bases match TRBD1. Germline CDR1 is LNHDA and CDR2 is SQIVND (reference sequence). V was pared by 7 bases and J by 1 base, with 0 bases of the junction left unmatched. The CDR3 is 13 residues long.

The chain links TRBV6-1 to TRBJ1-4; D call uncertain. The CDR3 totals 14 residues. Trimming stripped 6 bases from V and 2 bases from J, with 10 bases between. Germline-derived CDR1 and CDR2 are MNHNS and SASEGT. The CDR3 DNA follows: TGTGCCAGCAGCCTACAGTCTACTAATGAAAAACTGTTTTTT. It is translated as CASSLQSTNEKLFF.

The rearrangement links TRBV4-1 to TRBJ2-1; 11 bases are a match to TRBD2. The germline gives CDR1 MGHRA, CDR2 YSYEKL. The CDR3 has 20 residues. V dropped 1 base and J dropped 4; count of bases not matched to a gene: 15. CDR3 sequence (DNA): TGCGCCAGCAGCCAAGCCGGGACTAGCGGCCCCAGTTTAACTTACAATGAGCAGTTCTTC. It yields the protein CASSQAGTSGPSLTYNEQFF.

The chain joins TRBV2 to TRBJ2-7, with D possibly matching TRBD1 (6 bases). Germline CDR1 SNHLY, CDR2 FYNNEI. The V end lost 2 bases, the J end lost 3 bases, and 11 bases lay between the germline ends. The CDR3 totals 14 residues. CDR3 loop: CASSEFGRGYEQYF. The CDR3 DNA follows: TGTGCCAGCAGTGAATTTGGCAGGGGCTACGAGCAGTACTTC. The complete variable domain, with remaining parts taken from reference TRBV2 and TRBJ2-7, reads EPEVTQTPSHQVTQMGQEVILRCVPISNHLYFYWYRQILGQKVEFLVSFYNNEISEKSEIFDDQFSVERPDGSNFTLKIRSTKLEDSAMYFCASSEFGRGYEQYFGPGTRLTVT.

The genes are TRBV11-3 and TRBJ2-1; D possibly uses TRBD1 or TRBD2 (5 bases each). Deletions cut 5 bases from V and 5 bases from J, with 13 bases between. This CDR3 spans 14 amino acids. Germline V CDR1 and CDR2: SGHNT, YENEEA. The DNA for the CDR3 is TGTGCCAGCAGCCGGGACCAAAAGAACAATGAGCAGTTCTTC. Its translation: CASSRDQKNNEQFF.

CDR3: CASASAITDTQYF. The DNA for the CDR3 is TGTGCCAGTGCTAGCGCTATCACAGATACGCAGTATTTT. The chain joins TRBV19 to TRBJ2-3; tentatively, D is TRBD2 (6 bases). This CDR3 is 13 amino acids long. The V end lost 8 bases, the J end lost 2 bases, and 11 bases lay between the germline ends. Germline V CDR1 and CDR2: LNHDA, SQIVND (reference sequence).

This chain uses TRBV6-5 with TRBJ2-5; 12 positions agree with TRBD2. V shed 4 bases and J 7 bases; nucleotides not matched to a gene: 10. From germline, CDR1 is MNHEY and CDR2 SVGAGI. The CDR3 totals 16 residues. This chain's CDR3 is CASSSQRLAGVGTQYF. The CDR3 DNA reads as TGTGCCAGCAGTTCTCAGAGACTAGCGGGAGTGGGGACCCAGTACTTC.

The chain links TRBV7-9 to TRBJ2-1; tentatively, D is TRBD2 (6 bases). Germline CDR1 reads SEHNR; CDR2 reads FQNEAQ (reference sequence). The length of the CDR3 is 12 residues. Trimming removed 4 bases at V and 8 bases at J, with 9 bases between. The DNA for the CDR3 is TGTGCCAGCAGCTACGGGACTGATGAGCAGTTCTTC. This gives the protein CASSYGTDEQFF. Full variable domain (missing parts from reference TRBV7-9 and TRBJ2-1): DTGVSQNPRHKITKRGQNVTFRCDPISEHNRLYWYRQTLGQGPEFLTYFQNEAQLEKSRLLSDRFSAERPKGSFSTLEIQRTEQGDSAMYLCASSYGTDEQFFGPGTRLTVL.

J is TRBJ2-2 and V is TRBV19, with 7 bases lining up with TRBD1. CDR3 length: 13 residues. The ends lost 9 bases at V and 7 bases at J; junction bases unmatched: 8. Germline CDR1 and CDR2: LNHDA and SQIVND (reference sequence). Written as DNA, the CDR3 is TGTGCCAGCGCGGCAGGGGGACGCGGGGAGCTGTTTTTT. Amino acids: CASAAGGRGELFF.

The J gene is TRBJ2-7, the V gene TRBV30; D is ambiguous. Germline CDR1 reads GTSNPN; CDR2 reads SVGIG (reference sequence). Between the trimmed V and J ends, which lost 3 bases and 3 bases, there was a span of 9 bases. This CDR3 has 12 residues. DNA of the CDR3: TGTGCCTGGAGCCCCCCCGACTACGAGCAGTACTTC. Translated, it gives CAWSPPDYEQYF.

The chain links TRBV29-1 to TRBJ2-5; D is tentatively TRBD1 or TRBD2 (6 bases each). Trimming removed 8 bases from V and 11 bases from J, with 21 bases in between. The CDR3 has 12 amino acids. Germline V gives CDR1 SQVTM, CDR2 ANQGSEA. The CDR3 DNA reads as TGCAGCACCGGAAGGGGGGCTGGGGAGCAGTACTTC. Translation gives CSTGRGAGEQYF.